The text below deals with one T cell receptor (beta chain). Its antigen is as yet unknown. This CDR3 is 14 amino acids long. Germline V CDR1 and CDR2: LNHDA, SQIVND (reference sequence). V lost 2 bases and J lost 4; bases outside the gene matches: 4. This record belongs to a study of T cell responses to AZD1222 COVID-19 vaccine. Study-wide findings and caveats: Of the AZD1222 recipients, only 5 or 6 were seropositive at baseline.

This table comes from immunoSEQ multiplex PCR, and its TCRdb copy is limited to in-frame clones, with some not included. The sample holds about 85,000 clones; 86% are singletons and the top ten take around 6.7%. The chain couples TRBV19 to TRBJ1-1; 7 bases fit TRBD1. The material was peripheral blood, obtained on day 0 of AZD1222 vaccination. The clonotype originates from an adult in good health. CDR3 in amino acids: CASSITGVSTEAFF. CDR3 nucleotide sequence: TGTGCCAGTAGTATAACAGGGGTTTCCACTGAAGCTTTCTTT. The complete variable domain, with remaining parts taken from reference TRBV19 and TRBJ1-1, reads DGGITQSPKYLFRKEGQNVTLSCEQNLNHDAMYWYRQDPGQGLRLIYYSQIVNDFQKGDIAEGYSVSREKKESFPLTVTSAQKNPTAFYLCASSITGVSTEAFFGQGTRLTVV.